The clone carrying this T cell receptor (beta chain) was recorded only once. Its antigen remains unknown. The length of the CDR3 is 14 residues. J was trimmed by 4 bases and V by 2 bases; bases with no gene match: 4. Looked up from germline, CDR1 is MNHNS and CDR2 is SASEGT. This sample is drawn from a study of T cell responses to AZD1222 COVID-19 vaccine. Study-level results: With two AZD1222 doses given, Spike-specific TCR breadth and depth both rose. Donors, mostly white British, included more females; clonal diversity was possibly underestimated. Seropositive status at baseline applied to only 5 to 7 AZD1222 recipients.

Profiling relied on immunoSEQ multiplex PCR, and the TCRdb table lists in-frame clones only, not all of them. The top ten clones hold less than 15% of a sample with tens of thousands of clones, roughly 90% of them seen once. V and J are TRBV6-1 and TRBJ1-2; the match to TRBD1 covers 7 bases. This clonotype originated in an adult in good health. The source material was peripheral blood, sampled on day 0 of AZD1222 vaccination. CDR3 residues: CASSETGEGYGYTF. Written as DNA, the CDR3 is TGTGCCAGCAGTGAAACAGGGGAGGGCTATGGCTACACCTTC.